The entry below describes one T cell receptor (beta chain). As yet, its antigen is unknown. These data come from a study of T cell repertoires in cytomegalovirus infection. About the research overall: It was the public TCR beta signatures that indicated both CMV infection and matching HLA type. The study, taken as a whole, reports: Ex vivo, HLA-C-restricted CMV-specific TCR beta clonotypes prevailed over the rest of the response. The cumulative frequency of public TCR beta families identified carriers of CMV plus the relevant HLA.

TCRdb re-called the reads through MiXCR, storing one row per CDR3 protein. The table shows approximately 220,000 distinct CDR3 sequences, with roughly 34% occurring only once. Deletions cut 6 bases from V and 0 bases from J, with 12 bases between. In germline, CDR1 is LNHDA, CDR2 SQIVND (reference sequence). The CDR3 has 15 amino acids. The sequence came from a human donor in good health (CMV status not recorded). Some clones in this sample may be carry-over from other donors' samples. The sequencing here drew on CD8+ T cells from cultured PBMCs, taken from culture after CMV antigen stimulation. The chain has TRBV19 and TRBJ1-5; D might be TRBD1 (5 bases). The CDR3 DNA is TGTGCCAGTAGGAGACAGAGGGATAGCAATCAGCCCCAGCATTTT. Its protein is CASRRQRDSNQPQHF.